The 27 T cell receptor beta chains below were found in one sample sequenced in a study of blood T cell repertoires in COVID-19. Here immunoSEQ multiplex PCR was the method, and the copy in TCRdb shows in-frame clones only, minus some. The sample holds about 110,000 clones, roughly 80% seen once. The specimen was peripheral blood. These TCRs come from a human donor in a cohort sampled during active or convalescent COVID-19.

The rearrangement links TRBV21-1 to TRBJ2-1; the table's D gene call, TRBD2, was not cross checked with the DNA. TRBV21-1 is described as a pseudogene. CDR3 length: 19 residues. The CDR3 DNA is TGTGCCAGCAGACCAGGAGCGGCTAGCGGGGGGGCCGGGCCGAATGAGCAGTTCTTC. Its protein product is CASRPGAASGGAGPNEQFF.

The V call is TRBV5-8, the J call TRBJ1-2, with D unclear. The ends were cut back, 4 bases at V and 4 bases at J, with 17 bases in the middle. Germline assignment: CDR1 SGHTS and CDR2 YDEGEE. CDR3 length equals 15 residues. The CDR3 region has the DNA TGTGCCAGCAGCCGAACGACATCCTCCCCCTATGGCTACACCTTC. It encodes CASSRTTSSPYGYTF.

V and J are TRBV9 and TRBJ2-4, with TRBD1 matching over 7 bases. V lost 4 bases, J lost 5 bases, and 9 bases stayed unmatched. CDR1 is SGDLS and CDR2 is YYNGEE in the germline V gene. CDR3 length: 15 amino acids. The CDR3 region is CASSPLNRGENIQYF. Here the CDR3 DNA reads TGTGCCAGCAGCCCACTCAACAGGGGAGAAAACATTCAGTACTTC.

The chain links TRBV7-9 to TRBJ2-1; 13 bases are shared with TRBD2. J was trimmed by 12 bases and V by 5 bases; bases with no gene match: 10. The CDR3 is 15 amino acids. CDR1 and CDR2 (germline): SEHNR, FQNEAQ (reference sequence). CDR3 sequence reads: CASSPSLTSGGSQFF. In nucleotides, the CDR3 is TGTGCCAGCAGCCCTAGTCTGACTAGCGGGGGGTCGCAGTTCTTC.

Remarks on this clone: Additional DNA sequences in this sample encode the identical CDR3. The CDR3 sequence is CASSTLAGGPYEQYF. Written as DNA, the CDR3 is TGTGCCAGTAGTACCCTAGCGGGGGGGCCCTACGAGCAGTACTTC. The V call is TRBV19, the J call TRBJ2-7; 12 bases map to TRBD2. The J segment lost 2 bases and the V segment lost 4 bases, leaving 3 bases of the junction unmatched. The germline CDR1 and CDR2 sequences are LNHDA and SQIVND (reference sequence). The CDR3 is 15 residues long.

In nucleotides, the CDR3 is TGTGCCAGCAGGGACACGCTACAAGCTTTCTTT. Translated, it gives CASRDTLQAFF. The J gene is TRBJ1-1, the V gene TRBV28, with D perhaps matching TRBD1 (5 bases). Deletions cut 6 bases from V and 9 bases from J, with 11 bases between. Per germline, CDR1 MDHEN and CDR2 SYDVKM. This CDR3 is 11 amino acids long. The full variable domain, rest sourced from reference TRBV28 and TRBJ1-1, is DVKVTQSSRYLVKRTGEKVFLECVQDMDHENMFWYRQDPGLGLRLIYFSYDVKMKEKGDIPEGYSVSREKKERFSLILESASTNQTSMYLCASRDTLQAFFGQGTRLTVV.

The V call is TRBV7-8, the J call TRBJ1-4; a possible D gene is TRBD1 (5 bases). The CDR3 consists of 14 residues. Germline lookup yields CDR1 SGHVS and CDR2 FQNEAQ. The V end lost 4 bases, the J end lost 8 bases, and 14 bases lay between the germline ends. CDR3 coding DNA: TGTGCCAGCAGCTCGGGGGAGGGGCGGGAAAAACTGTTTTTT. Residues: CASSSGEGREKLFF. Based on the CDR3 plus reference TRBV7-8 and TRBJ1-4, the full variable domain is GAGVSQSPRYKVAKRGQDVALRCDPISGHVSLFWYQQALGQGPEFLTYFQNEAQLDKSGLPSDRFFAERPEGSVSTLKIQRTQQEDSAVYLCASSSGEGREKLFFGSGTQLSVL.

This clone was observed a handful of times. The CDR3 reads CASTDGLTGQPQHF. The CDR3 coding sequence is TGTGCCAGTACTGACGGTCTTACGGGTCAGCCCCAGCATTTT. The chain carries TRBV19 and TRBJ1-5; D remains ambiguous. This CDR3 region has 14 residues. Per germline, CDR1 LNHDA and CDR2 SQIVND (reference sequence). V lost 7 bases and J 6 bases, leaving 16 bases between the germline ends.

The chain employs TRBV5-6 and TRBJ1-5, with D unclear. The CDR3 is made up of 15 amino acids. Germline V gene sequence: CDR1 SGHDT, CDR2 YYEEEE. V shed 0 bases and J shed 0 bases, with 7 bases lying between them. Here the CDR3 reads CASSLGFYSNQPQHF. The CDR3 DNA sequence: TGTGCCAGCAGCTTGGGGTTCTATAGCAATCAGCCCCAGCATTTT.

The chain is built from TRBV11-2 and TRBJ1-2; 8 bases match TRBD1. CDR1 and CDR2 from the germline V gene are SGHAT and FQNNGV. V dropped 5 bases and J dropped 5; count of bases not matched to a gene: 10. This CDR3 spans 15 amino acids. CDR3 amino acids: CASSVSTGERYGYTF. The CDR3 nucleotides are TGTGCCAGCAGCGTATCGACAGGGGAAAGATATGGCTACACCTTC.

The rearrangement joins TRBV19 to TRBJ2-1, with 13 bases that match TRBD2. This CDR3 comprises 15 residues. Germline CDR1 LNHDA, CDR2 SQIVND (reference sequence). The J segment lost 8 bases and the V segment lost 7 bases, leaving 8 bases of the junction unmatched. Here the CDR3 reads CASIKLAGGRDEQFF. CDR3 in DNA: TGTGCCAGTATTAAACTAGCGGGAGGGCGGGATGAGCAGTTCTTC.

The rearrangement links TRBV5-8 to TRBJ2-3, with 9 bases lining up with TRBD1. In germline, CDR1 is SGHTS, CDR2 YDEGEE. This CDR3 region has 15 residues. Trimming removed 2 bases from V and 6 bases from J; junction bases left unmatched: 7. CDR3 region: CASSLMRTGVDTQYF. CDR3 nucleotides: TGTGCCAGCAGCTTAATGAGGACAGGGGTGGATACGCAGTATTTT.

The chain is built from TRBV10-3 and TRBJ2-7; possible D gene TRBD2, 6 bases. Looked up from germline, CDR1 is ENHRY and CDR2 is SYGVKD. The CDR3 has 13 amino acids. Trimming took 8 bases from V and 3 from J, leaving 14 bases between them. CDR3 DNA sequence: TGTGCCATCGGGGGACTTTCACGCTACGAGCAGTACTTC. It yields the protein CAIGGLSRYEQYF.

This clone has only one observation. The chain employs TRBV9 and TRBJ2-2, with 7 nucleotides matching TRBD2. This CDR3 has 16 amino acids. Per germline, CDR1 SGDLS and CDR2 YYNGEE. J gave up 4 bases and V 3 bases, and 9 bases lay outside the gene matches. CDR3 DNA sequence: TGTGCCAGCAGCGCCCCGACTAGCCCGATCACCGGGGAGCTGTTTTTT. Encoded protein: CASSAPTSPITGELFF.

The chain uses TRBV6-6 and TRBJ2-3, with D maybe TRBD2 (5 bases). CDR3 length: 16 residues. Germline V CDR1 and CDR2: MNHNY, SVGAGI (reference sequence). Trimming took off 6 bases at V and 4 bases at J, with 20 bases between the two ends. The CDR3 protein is CASRGLPASSADTQYF. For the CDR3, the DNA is TGTGCCAGCAGAGGACTCCCGGCATCGTCGGCAGATACGCAGTATTTT.

The CDR3 sequence is CASSQGQGYYGYTF. DNA for the CDR3: TGTGCCAGCTCTCAAGGACAGGGGTACTATGGCTACACCTTC. The J gene is TRBJ1-2, the V gene TRBV18, with 9 bases fitting TRBD1. CDR1 and CDR2 from the germline V gene are KGHSH and LQKENI. This CDR3 contains 14 residues. The junction had 5 bases not matched to a gene; V was cut back by 6 bases and J by 3 bases.

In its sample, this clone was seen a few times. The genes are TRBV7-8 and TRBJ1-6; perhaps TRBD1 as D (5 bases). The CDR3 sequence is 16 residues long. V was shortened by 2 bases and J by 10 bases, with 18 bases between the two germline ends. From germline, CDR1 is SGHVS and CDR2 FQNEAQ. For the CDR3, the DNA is TGTGCCAGCAGCTTAATTGGTGGAGGGACTGGATCACCCCTCCACTTT. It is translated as CASSLIGGGTGSPLHF.

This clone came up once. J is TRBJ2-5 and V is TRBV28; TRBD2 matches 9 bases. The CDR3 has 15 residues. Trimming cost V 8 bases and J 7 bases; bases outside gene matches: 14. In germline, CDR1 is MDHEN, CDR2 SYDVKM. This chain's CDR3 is CASERGGRAVGTQYF. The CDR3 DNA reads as TGTGCCAGCGAGAGAGGCGGGAGGGCCGTAGGGACCCAGTACTTC.

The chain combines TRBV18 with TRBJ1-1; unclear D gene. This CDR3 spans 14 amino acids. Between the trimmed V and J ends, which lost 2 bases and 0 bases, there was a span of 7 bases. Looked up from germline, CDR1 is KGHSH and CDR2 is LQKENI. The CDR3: CASSPTQMNTEAFF. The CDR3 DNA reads TGTGCCAGCTCACCAACTCAAATGAACACTGAAGCTTTCTTT.

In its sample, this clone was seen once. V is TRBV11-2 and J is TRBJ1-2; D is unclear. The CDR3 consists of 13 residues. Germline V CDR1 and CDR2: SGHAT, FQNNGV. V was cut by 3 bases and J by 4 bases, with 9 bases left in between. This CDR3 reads CASSFYSFYGYTF. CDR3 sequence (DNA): TGTGCCAGCAGCTTTTACAGTTTCTATGGCTACACCTTC.

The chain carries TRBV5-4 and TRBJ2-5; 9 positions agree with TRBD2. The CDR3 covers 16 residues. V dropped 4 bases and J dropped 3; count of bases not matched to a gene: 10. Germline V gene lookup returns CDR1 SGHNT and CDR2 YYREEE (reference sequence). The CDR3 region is CASSEIAGAPEETQYF. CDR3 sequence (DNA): TGTGCCAGCAGCGAAATAGCGGGAGCGCCGGAAGAGACCCAGTACTTC. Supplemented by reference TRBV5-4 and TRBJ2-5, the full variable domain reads ETGVTQSPTHLIKTRGQQVTLRCSSQSGHNTVSWYQQALGQGPQFIFQYYREEENGRGNFPPRFSGLQFPNYSSELNVNALELDDSALYLCASSEIAGAPEETQYFGPGTRLLVL.

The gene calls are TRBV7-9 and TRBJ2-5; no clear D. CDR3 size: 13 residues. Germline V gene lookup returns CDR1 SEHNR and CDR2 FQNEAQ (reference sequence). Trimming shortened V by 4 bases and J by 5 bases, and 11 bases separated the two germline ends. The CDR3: CASSSGFLETQYF. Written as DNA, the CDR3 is TGTGCCAGCAGCTCCGGGTTCTTGGAGACCCAGTACTTC.

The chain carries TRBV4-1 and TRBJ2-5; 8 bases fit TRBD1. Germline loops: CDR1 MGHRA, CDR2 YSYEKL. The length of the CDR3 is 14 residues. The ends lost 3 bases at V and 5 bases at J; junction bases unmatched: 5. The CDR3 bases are TGCGCCAGCAGCCAGCTCTCAGGGGGCGAGACCCAGTACTTC. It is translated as CASSQLSGGETQYF.

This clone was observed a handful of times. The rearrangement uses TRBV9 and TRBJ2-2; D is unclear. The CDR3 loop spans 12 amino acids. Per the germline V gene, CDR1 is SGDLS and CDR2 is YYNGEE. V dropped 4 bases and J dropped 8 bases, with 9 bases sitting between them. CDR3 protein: CASSPWAGELFF. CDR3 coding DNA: TGTGCCAGCAGCCCTTGGGCAGGGGAGCTGTTTTTT.

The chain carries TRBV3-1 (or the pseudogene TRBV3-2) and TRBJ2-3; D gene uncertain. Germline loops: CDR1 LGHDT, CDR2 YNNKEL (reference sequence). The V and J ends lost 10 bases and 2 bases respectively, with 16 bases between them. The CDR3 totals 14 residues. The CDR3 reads CATRSVYHTDTQYF. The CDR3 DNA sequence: TGTGCCACCAGAAGTGTCTACCACACAGATACGCAGTATTTT.

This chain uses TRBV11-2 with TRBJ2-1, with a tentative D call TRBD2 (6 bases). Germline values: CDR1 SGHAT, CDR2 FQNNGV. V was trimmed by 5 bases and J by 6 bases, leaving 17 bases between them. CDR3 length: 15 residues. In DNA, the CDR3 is TGTGCCAGCAGCCCCCAGAGGGTCGGGGGCAATGAGCAGTTCTTC. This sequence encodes CASSPQRVGGNEQFF.

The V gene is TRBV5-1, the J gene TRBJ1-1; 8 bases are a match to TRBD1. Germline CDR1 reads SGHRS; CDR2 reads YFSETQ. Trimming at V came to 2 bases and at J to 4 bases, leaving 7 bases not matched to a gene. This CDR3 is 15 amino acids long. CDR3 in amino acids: CASSFTGGTGTEAFF. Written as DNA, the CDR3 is TGCGCCAGCAGCTTTACAGGGGGAACGGGCACTGAAGCTTTCTTT.